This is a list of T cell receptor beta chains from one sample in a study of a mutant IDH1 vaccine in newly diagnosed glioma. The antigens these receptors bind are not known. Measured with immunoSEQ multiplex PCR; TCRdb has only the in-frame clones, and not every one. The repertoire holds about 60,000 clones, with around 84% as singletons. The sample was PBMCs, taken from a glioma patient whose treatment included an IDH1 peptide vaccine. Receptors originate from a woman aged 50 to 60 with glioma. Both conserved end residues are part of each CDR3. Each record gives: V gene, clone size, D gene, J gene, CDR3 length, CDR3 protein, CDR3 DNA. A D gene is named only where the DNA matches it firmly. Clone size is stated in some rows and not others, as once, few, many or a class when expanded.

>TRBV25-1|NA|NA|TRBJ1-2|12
CASSESPYGYTF
TGTGCCAGCAGTGAATCACCCTATGGCTACACCTTC
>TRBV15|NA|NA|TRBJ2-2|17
CATSRGQTSADTGELFF
TGTGCCACCAGCAGGGGACAGACTAGCGCCGACACCGGGGAGCTGTTTTTT
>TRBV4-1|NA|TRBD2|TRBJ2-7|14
CASSETSGGFEQYF
TGCGCCAGCAGCGAGACTAGCGGGGGGTTCGAGCAGTACTTC
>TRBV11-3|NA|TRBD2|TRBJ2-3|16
CASSRTSGGSIDTQYF
TGTGCCAGCAGCCGGACTAGCGGGGGGAGCATCGATACGCAGTATTTT
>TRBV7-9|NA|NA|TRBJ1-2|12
CASSLEGWGYTF
TGTGCCAGCAGCTTAGAAGGATGGGGCTACACCTTC
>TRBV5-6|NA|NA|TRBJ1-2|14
CASSLAGPFYGYTF
TGTGCCAGCAGCTTGGCAGGGCCATTCTATGGCTACACCTTC
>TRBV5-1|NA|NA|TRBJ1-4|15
CASSFNPTRNEKLFF
TGCGCCAGCAGCTTTAACCCTACCCGTAATGAAAAACTGTTTTTT
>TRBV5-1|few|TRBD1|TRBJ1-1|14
CASSLAGGYSEAFF
TGCGCCAGCAGCTTAGCAGGGGGCTATTCTGAAGCTTTCTTT
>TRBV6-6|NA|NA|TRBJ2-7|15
CASSYSLGQTYEQYF
TGTGCCAGCAGTTACTCCCTAGGACAGACCTACGAGCAGTACTTC
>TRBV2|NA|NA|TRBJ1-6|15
CASTNREIPKSPLHF
TGTGCCAGCACGAATCGAGAGATCCCTAAATCACCCCTCCACTTT
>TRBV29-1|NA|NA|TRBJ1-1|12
CACLEGDTEAFF
TGCGCGTGCCTGGAGGGGGACACTGAAGCTTTCTTT
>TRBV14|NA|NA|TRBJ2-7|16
CASSQDLSRVRDEQYF
TGTGCCAGCAGCCAAGATCTCAGCAGGGTCCGCGACGAGCAGTACTTC
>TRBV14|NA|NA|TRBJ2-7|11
CASSQGTTQYF
TGTGCCAGCAGCCAAGGGACTACGCAGTACTTC
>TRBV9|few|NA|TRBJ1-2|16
CASSGSWGMGGYGYTF
TGTGCCAGCAGTGGTAGTTGGGGTATGGGAGGCTATGGCTACACCTTC
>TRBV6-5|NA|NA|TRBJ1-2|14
CASSFRDTNYGYTF
TGTGCCAGCAGCTTCCGGGACACAAACTATGGCTACACCTTC
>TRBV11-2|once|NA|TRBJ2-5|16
CASSPGHKTMGETQYF
TGTGCCAGCAGCCCAGGTCACAAGACCATGGGAGAGACCCAGTACTTC
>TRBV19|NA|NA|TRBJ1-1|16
CASSIDDSGVWTEAFF
TGTGCCAGTAGTATAGATGACTCAGGGGTTTGGACTGAAGCTTTCTTT
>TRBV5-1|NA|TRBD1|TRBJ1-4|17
CASSPERDRVANEKLFF
TGCGCCAGCAGCCCGGAGAGGGACAGAGTGGCCAATGAAAAACTGTTTTTT
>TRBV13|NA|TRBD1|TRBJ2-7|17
CASSPRAKTGGIDEQYF
TGTGCCAGCAGCCCCCGGGCGAAGACAGGGGGAATCGACGAGCAGTACTTC
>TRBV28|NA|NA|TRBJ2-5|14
CASSLWGPQETQYF
TGTGCCAGCAGTTTATGGGGGCCCCAAGAGACCCAGTACTTC
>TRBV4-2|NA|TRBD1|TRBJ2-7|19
CASSQEGLSGDRGSYEQYF
TGTGCCAGCAGCCAAGAGGGGTTGAGTGGGGACAGGGGCTCCTACGAGCAGTACTTC
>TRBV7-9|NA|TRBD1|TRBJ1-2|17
CASSTDRVTSSNYGYTF
TGTGCCAGCAGCACAGACAGGGTTACTAGCTCCAACTATGGCTACACCTTC
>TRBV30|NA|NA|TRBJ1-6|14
CALRGGSYNSPLHF
TGTGCCTTGCGAGGCGGGTCCTATAATTCACCCCTCCACTTT
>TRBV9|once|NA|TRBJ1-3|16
CASSVGPGSSGNTIYF
TGTGCCAGCAGCGTAGGGCCAGGGTCCTCTGGAAACACCATATATTTT
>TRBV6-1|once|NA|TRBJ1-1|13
CASRKILNTEAFF
TGTGCCAGCAGAAAAATTCTGAACACTGAAGCTTTCTTT
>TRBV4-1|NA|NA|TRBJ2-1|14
CASSLLGGSREQFF
TGCGCCAGCAGCCTCCTGGGGGGTTCGCGTGAGCAGTTCTTC
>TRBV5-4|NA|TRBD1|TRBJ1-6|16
CASSLAGGVGNSPLHF
TGTGCCAGCAGCTTGGCAGGGGGCGTAGGTAATTCACCCCTCCACTTT
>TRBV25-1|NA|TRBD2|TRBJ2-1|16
CASSSPTSGADNEQFF
TGTGCCAGCTCCTCTCCGACTAGCGGGGCCGACAATGAGCAGTTCTTC
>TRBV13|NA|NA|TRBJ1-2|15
CASSLGGGESLGYTF
TGTGCCAGCAGCTTAGGGGGAGGAGAATCCTTAGGCTACACCTTC
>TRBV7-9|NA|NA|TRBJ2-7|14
CASSKTPLDHEQYF
TGTGCCAGCAGCAAGACGCCCTTGGACCACGAGCAGTACTTC
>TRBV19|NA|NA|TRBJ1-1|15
CASSSQVWTNTEAFF
TGTGCCAGTAGTTCCCAGGTCTGGACGAACACTGAAGCTTTCTTT
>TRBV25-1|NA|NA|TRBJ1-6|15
CASSEFGGWNSPLHF
TGTGCCAGCAGTGAATTTGGGGGTTGGAATTCACCCCTCCACTTT
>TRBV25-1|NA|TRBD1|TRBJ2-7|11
CATRQGGEQYF
TGTGCCACGAGACAGGGGGGCGAGCAGTACTTC
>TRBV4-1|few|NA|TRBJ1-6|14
CASSQDRGQSPLHF
TGCGCCAGCAGCCAGGACCGCGGTCAATCACCCCTCCACTTT
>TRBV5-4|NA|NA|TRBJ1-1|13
CASSLGVGTEAFF
TGTGCCAGCAGCTTGGGGGTCGGCACTGAAGCTTTCTTT
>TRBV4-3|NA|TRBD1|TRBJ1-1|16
CASSQGRTGFEAEAFF
TGCGCCAGCAGCCAGGGAAGGACAGGGTTTGAGGCTGAAGCTTTCTTT
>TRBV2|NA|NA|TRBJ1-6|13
CASTQDLNSPLHF
TGTGCCAGCACCCAAGATCTGAATTCACCCCTCCACTTT
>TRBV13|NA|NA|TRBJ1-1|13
CASSSGVDTEAFF
TGTGCCAGCAGCTCAGGGGTTGACACTGAAGCTTTCTTT
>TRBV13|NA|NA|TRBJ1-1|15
CASSSGDILNTEAFF
TGTGCCAGCAGCTCGGGGGATATATTGAACACTGAAGCTTTCTTT
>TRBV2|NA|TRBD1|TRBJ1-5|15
CASSEGQGNNQPQHF
TGTGCCAGCAGTGAAGGACAGGGAAACAATCAGCCCCAGCATTTT
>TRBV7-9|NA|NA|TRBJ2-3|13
CASSLELGNTQYF
TGTGCCAGCAGCTTAGAGCTAGGAAATACGCAGTATTTT